Each of the 6 T cell receptor beta chains below was sequenced from the same sample in a study of human T cells and chemical hapten exposure. The time point here: patch test 2, 6 weeks after DPC sensitization. Treatment noted: therapeutic diphenylcyclopropenone sensitization with weekly scalp DPC. TCRdb redid the calling of the RACE reads with MiXCR, one entry per CDR3 protein. The data contain tens of thousands of distinct CDR3 sequences, about 9.4% of them singletons. This specimen consisted of whole blood, obtained in connection with sensitization to the hapten diphenylcyclopropenone (DPC). The receptors originated from a woman in her forties or fifties with alopecia areata. Some clones in this sample may be carry-over from other donors' samples.

This clonotype turned up a few times. A much more abundant neighbour one base away suggests this may be a read error. The chain uses TRBV6-5 and TRBJ1-3; D gene ambiguous. The ends were cut back, 5 bases at V and 0 bases at J, with 11 bases in the middle. Germline V CDR1 and CDR2: MNHEY, SVGAGI. This CDR3 has 15 amino acids. The CDR3 coding sequence is TGTGCCAGCAGTCGGACCCGCCTCTCTGGAAACACCATATATTTT. Amino acid sequence: CASSRTRLSGNTIYF.

This clonotype came up many times. This rearrangement joins TRBV7-2 to TRBJ2-1; D not resolved. V was shortened by 3 bases and J by 7 bases, with 10 bases between the two germline ends. The CDR3 contains 13 residues. CDR1 is SGHTA and CDR2 is FQGNSA in the germline V gene. The CDR3 reads CASSFRSPNEQFF. The DNA of the CDR3 is TGTGCCAGCAGCTTTCGATCACCGAATGAGCAGTTCTTC.

The chain carries TRBV19 and TRBJ1-5, with 8 nucleotides matching TRBD1. The junction had 3 bases not matched to a gene; V was cut back by 5 bases and J by 6 bases. The germline V gene has CDR1 LNHDA and CDR2 SQIVND (reference sequence). This CDR3 comprises 13 residues. CDR3 residues: CASSATGAQPQHF. As DNA, the CDR3 is TGTGCCAGTAGTGCGACAGGGGCTCAGCCCCAGCATTTT. Full variable domain (outside the CDR3, taken from reference TRBV19 and TRBJ1-5): DGGITQSPKYLFRKEGQNVTLSCEQNLNHDAMYWYRQDPGQGLRLIYYSQIVNDFQKGDIAEGYSVSREKKESFPLTVTSAQKNPTAFYLCASSATGAQPQHFGDGTRLSIL.

There are a few counts of this clonotype. The chain couples TRBV11-3 to TRBJ2-2, with 7 nucleotides matching TRBD2. Unmatched junction bases numbered 5, after V lost 3 bases and J lost 4 bases. CDR3 size: 15 residues. CDR1 and CDR2 from the germline V gene are SGHNT and YENEEA. CDR3 coding DNA: TGTGCCAGCAGCTTGGCGGGGGACGGCACCGGGGAGCTGTTTTTT. Translating it yields CASSLAGDGTGELFF.

This clonotype was observed many times. J is TRBJ2-7 and V is TRBV27, with 8 positions matching TRBD1. CDR1 MNHEY and CDR2 SMNVEV come from the germline V gene (reference sequence). The CDR3 sequence is 14 residues long. The V and J ends lost 5 bases and 3 bases, in that order; junction bases with no gene match: 6. The CDR3 sequence: CASSPTGANYEQYF. The CDR3 DNA reads as TGTGCCAGCAGTCCGACAGGGGCCAACTACGAGCAGTACTTC.

This clonotype was picked up many times. This sequence joins TRBV20-1 and TRBJ2-5; perhaps D is TRBD1 or TRBD2 (6 bases each). The CDR3 totals 14 residues. V lost 5 bases and J 7 bases, leaving 20 bases between the germline ends. Germline V CDR1 and CDR2: DFQATT, SNEGSKA (reference sequence). The CDR3 reads CSAWGDQGRGTQYF. CDR3 DNA: TGCAGTGCTTGGGGGGACCAGGGGAGAGGGACCCAGTACTTC.